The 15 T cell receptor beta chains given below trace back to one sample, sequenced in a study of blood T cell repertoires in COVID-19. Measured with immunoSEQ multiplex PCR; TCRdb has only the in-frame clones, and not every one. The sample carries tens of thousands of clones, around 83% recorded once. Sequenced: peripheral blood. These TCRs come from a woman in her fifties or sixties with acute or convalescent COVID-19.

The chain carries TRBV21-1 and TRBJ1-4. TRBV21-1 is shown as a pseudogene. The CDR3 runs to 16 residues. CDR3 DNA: TGTGCCAGCACCCTAATGGGGAGGGTAACGAGTGAAAAACTGTTTTTT. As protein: CASTLMGRVTSEKLFF.

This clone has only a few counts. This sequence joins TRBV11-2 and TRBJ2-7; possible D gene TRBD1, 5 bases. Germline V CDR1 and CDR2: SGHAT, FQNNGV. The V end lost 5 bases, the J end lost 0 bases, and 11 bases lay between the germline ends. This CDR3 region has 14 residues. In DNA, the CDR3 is TGTGCCAGCAGCACCAACAGGTACTCCTACGAGCAGTACTTC. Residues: CASSTNRYSYEQYF.

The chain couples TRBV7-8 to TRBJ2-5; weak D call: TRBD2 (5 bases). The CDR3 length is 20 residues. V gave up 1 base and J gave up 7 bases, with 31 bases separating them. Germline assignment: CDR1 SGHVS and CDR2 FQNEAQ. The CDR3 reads CASSLGGNRGLAFAYGTQYF. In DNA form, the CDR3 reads TGTGCCAGCAGCTTAGGAGGAAATCGGGGTCTGGCGTTCGCGTACGGGACCCAGTACTTC.

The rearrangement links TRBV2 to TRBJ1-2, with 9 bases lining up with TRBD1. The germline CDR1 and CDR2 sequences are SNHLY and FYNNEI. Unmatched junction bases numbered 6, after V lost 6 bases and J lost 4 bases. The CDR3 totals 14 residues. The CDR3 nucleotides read TGTGCCAGCAGCGCTGACAGGGGGAGCTATGGCTACACCTTC. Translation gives CASSADRGSYGYTF.

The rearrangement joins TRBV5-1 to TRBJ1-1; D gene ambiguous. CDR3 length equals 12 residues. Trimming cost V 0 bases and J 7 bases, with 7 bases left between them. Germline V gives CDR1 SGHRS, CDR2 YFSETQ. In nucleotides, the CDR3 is TGCGCCAGCAGCTTGGATAGCCATGAAGCTTTCTTT. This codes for CASSLDSHEAFF.

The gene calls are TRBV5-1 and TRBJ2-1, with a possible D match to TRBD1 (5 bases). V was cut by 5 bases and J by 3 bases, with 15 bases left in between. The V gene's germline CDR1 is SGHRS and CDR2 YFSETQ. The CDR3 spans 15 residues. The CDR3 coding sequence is TGCGCCAGCAGGCCCCTAGGGGCCGGCTACAATGAGCAGTTCTTC. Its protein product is CASRPLGAGYNEQFF.

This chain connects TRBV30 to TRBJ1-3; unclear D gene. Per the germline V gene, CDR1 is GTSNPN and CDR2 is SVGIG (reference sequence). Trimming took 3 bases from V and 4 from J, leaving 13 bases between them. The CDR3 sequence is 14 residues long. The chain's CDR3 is CAWRWRSSGNTIYF. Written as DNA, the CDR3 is TGTGCCTGGAGGTGGAGGTCCTCGGGAAACACCATATATTTT.

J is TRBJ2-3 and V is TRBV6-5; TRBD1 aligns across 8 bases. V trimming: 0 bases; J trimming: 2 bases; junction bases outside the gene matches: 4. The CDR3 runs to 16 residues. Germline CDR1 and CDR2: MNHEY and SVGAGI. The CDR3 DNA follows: TGTGCCAGCAGTTACTCCGAGGGACAGGTCACAGATACGCAGTATTTT. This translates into CASSYSEGQVTDTQYF.

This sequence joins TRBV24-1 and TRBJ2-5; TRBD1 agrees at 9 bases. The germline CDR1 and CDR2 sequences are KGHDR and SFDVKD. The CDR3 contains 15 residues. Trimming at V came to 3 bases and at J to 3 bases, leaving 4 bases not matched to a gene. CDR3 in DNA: TGTGCCACCAGTGATGGGGGACAGGGAAAAGAGACCCAGTACTTC. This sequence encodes CATSDGGQGKETQYF.

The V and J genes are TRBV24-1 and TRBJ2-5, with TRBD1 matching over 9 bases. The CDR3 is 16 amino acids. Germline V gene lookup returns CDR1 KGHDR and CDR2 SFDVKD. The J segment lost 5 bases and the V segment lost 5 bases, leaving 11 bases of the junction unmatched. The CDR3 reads CATSGAPGQGGETQYF. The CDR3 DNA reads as TGTGCCACCAGTGGAGCCCCGGGACAGGGAGGGGAGACCCAGTACTTC.

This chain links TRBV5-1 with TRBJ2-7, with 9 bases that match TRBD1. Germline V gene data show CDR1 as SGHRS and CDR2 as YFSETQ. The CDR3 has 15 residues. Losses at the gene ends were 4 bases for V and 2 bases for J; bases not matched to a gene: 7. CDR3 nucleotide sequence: TGCGCCAGCAGCCCGACAGGGGGAGAGGCCTACGAGCAGTACTTC. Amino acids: CASSPTGGEAYEQYF.

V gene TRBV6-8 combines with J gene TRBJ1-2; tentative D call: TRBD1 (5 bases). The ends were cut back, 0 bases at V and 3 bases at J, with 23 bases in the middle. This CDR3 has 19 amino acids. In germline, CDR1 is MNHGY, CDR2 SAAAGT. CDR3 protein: CASSYSKSSHRWGDYGYTF. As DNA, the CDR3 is TGTGCCAGCAGTTACTCGAAAAGCTCCCACAGGTGGGGCGACTATGGCTACACCTTC.

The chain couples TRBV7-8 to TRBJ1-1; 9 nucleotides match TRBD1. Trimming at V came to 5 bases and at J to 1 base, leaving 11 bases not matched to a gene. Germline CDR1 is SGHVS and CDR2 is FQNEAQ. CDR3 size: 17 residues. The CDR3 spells CASSIPTGGVSNTEAFF. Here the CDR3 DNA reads TGTGCCAGCAGCATTCCTACAGGGGGCGTATCGAACACTGAAGCTTTCTTT.

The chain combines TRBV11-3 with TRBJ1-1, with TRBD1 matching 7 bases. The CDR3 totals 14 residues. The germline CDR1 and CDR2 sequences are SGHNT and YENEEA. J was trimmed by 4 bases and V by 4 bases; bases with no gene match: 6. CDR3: CASSSQGLSTEAFF. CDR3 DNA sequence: TGTGCCAGCAGCTCACAGGGGCTTAGCACTGAAGCTTTCTTT.

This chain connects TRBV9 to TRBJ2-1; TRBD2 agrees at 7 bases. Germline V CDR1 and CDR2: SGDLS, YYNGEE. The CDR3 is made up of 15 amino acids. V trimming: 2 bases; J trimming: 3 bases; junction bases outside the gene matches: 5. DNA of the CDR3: TGTGCCAGCAGCGTGGCGCCGGGAGGCTACAATGAGCAGTTCTTC. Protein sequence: CASSVAPGGYNEQFF.